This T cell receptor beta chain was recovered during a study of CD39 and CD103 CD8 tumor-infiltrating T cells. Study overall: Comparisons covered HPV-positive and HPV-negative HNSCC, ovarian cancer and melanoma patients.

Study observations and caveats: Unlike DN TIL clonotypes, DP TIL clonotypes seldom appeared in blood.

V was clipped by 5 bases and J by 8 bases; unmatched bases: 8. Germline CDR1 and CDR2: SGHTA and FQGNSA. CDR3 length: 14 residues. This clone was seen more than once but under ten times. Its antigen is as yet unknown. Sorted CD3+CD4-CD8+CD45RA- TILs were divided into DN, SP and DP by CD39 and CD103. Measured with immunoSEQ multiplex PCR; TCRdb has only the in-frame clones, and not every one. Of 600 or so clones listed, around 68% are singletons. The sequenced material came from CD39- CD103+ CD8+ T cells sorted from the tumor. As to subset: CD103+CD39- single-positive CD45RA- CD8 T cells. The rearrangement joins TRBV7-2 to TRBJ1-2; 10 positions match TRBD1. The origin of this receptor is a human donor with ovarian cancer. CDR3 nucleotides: TGTGCCAGCAGCCAAGATCGGGACAGGGGAGGCTACACCTTC. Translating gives CASSQDRDRGGYTF.